What follows are 19 T cell receptor beta chains derived from one specimen sequenced in a study of T cell responses to AZD1222 COVID-19 vaccine. Produced via immunoSEQ multiplex PCR; TCRdb's table is partial and in-frame only. The table shows approximately 99,000 clones, with over 85% occurring only once. The sample consisted of peripheral blood, taken on day 0 of MenACWY control vaccination. The origin of the receptors is an adult in good health.

The chain recombines TRBV5-4 with TRBJ1-1, with TRBD1 as a possible D gene (5 bases). The CDR3 sequence is 14 residues long. V shed 3 bases and J shed 5 bases, with 14 bases lying between them. Per germline, CDR1 SGHNT and CDR2 YYREEE (reference sequence). DNA for the CDR3: TGTGCCAGCAGCTCCGTTATGGGGGAGACTGAAGCTTTCTTT. Translated, it gives CASSSVMGETEAFF.

The rearrangement joins TRBV5-5 to TRBJ1-2, with unresolved D. CDR1 is SGHKS, CDR2 YYEKEE, per germline (reference sequence). This CDR3 is 12 amino acids long. Trimming removed 3 bases at V and 10 bases at J, with 13 bases between. CDR3 in amino acids: CASSWDQTNYTF. Written as DNA, the CDR3 is TGTGCCAGCAGCTGGGATCAGACAAACTACACCTTC.

V gene TRBV24-1 combines with J gene TRBJ2-7; D may be TRBD1 (5 bases). Trimming removed 3 bases at V and 2 bases at J, with 13 bases between. The CDR3 extends over 15 amino acids. Per the germline V gene, CDR1 is KGHDR and CDR2 is SFDVKD. CDR3 coding DNA: TGTGCCACCAGTGATCGTCAGGGAAGCACCTACGAGCAGTACTTC. It specifies CATSDRQGSTYEQYF.

The chain carries TRBV5-4 and TRBJ1-6; possibly TRBD1 for D (5 bases). Trimming cost V 4 bases and J 5 bases, with 13 bases left between them. The germline CDR1 and CDR2 sequences are SGHNT and YYREEE (reference sequence). The CDR3 is 15 residues long. In DNA, the CDR3 is TGTGCCAGCAGCAATCGGGGGGGTAATAATTCACCCCTCCACTTT. Translating it yields CASSNRGGNNSPLHF.

The V and J genes are TRBV5-4 and TRBJ1-2, with TRBD1 matching 9 bases. This CDR3 comprises 14 residues. V gave up 4 bases and J gave up 7 bases; unmatched junction bases: 8. CDR1 and CDR2 from the germline V gene are SGHNT and YYREEE (reference sequence). The CDR3 loop reads CASSLQGALGGYTF. In DNA form, the CDR3 reads TGTGCCAGCAGCCTACAGGGGGCGCTTGGTGGCTACACCTTC.

The J gene is TRBJ1-6, the V gene TRBV12-3 or TRBV12-4; D remains unclear. The CDR3 is 12 residues long. V was pared by 6 bases and J by 8 bases, with 8 bases between. CDR3 in amino acids: CASRISDSPLHF. Written as DNA, the CDR3 is TGTGCCAGCAGAATCTCGGATTCACCCCTCCACTTT.

The chain recombines TRBV3-1 (or the pseudogene TRBV3-2) with TRBJ2-5, with D unclear. Trimming removed 2 bases at V and 3 bases at J, with 10 bases between. There are 14 residues in the CDR3. CDR1 LGHDT and CDR2 YNNKEL come from the germline V gene (reference sequence). The CDR3 DNA reads TGTGCCAGCAGCCAAATAGGTCCCGAAGAGACCCAGTACTTC. Translating it yields CASSQIGPEETQYF.

The chain combines TRBV27 with TRBJ1-5; a weak D match, TRBD1 (6 bases). CDR1 is MNHEY, CDR2 SMNVEV, per germline (reference sequence). Trimming pared 5 bases from V and 5 bases from J, leaving 13 bases between. CDR3 length: 14 amino acids. CDR3 amino acids: CASSPSGVYQPQHF. The DNA for the CDR3 is TGTGCCAGCAGTCCCTCAGGGGTATATCAGCCCCAGCATTTT.

This chain connects TRBV7-2 to TRBJ2-2; D call uncertain. The ends were cut back, 3 bases at V and 4 bases at J, with 9 bases in the middle. In germline, CDR1 is SGHTA, CDR2 FQGNSA. CDR3 length: 14 amino acids. DNA of the CDR3: TGTGCCAGCAGCTTTAACATATTCACCGGGGAGCTGTTTTTT. Translated: CASSFNIFTGELFF.

This clone has a count of ten or more. The gene calls are TRBV5-6 and TRBJ2-7; TRBD1 aligns across 10 bases. The CDR3 spans 14 residues. The trim removed 4 bases at V and 8 bases at J, leaving 9 bases unmatched. The germline V gene has CDR1 SGHDT and CDR2 YYEEEE. The chain's CDR3 is CASSTGTGAMKQYF. In nucleotides, the CDR3 is TGTGCCAGCAGCACCGGGACAGGGGCTATGAAGCAGTACTTC.

The chain has TRBV9 and TRBJ2-3; no definite D call. Trimming removed 4 bases from V and 0 bases from J, with 12 bases in between. The CDR3 has 15 amino acids. The germline V gene has CDR1 SGDLS and CDR2 YYNGEE. The CDR3 loop reads CASSTPFSSTDTQYF. In nucleotides, the CDR3 is TGTGCCAGCAGCACCCCGTTCTCTAGCACAGATACGCAGTATTTT. The variable domain in full, completed from reference TRBV9 and TRBJ2-3, reads DSGVTQTPKHLITATGQRVTLRCSPRSGDLSVYWYQQSLDQGLQFLIQYYNGEERAKGNILERFSAQQFPDLHSELNLSSLELGDSALYFCASSTPFSSTDTQYFGPGTRLTVL.

This clone was observed once. V and J are TRBV19 and TRBJ1-1; D perhaps matches TRBD1 (5 bases). CDR1 LNHDA and CDR2 SQIVND come from the germline V gene (reference sequence). The CDR3 is 14 amino acids. Trimming cost V 7 bases and J 2 bases, with 14 bases left between them. The CDR3 here is CASTQPGGNTEAFF. CDR3 nucleotide sequence: TGTGCCAGTACCCAGCCGGGGGGAAACACTGAAGCTTTCTTT.

CDR3 protein: CATSEGQYTGELFF. In DNA, the CDR3 is TGTGCCACCAGTGAGGGACAGTACACCGGGGAGCTGTTTTTT. V gene TRBV24-1 combines with J gene TRBJ2-2; 7 bases agree with TRBD1. This CDR3 contains 14 residues. The germline V gene encodes CDR1 KGHDR and CDR2 SFDVKD. The junction had 1 base not matched to a gene; V was cut back by 4 bases and J by 3 bases.

The J gene is TRBJ2-2, the V gene TRBV19; 10 nucleotides match TRBD1. Germline CDR1 LNHDA, CDR2 SQIVND (reference sequence). The CDR3 is made up of 18 amino acids. After removal of 7 bases from V and 1 base from J, the junction contained 12 bases not matched to a gene. The CDR3 is CASNPGQGSSENTGELFF. CDR3 in DNA: TGTGCCAGTAATCCGGGACAGGGGAGTTCTGAGAACACCGGGGAGCTGTTTTTT.

This clone was seen a single time. The rearrangement joins TRBV7-9 to TRBJ2-2; D not certain. V was trimmed by 1 base and J by 3 bases, leaving 6 bases between them. From germline, CDR1 is SEHNR and CDR2 FQNEAQ (reference sequence). The CDR3 contains 14 residues. This CDR3 reads CASSLVRDTGELFF. CDR3 sequence (DNA): TGTGCCAGCAGCTTAGTTCGGGACACCGGGGAGCTGTTTTTT.

This chain connects TRBV27 to TRBJ1-4; a possible D gene is TRBD1 (6 bases). Germline V gene lookup returns CDR1 MNHEY and CDR2 SMNVEV (reference sequence). This CDR3 has 14 residues. V lost 4 bases to trimming and J lost 0 bases, with 6 bases between them. The CDR3 coding sequence is TGTGCCAGCAGTTCAGGGGCAACTAATGAAAAACTGTTTTTT. Translating gives CASSSGATNEKLFF. The whole variable domain, remainder taken from reference TRBV27 and TRBJ1-4, is EAQVTQNPRYLITVTGKKLTVTCSQNMNHEYMSWYRQDPGLGLRQIYYSMNVEVTDKGDVPEGYKVSRKEKRNFPLILESPSPNQTSLYFCASSSGATNEKLFFGSGTQLSVL.

V gene TRBV5-6 combines with J gene TRBJ2-7; D not resolved. Between the trimmed V and J ends, which lost 4 bases and 4 bases, there was a span of 21 bases. Germline assignment: CDR1 SGHDT and CDR2 YYEEEE. The length of the CDR3 is 16 residues. Here the CDR3 reads CASSGRWTASAYEQYF. The CDR3 region has the DNA TGTGCCAGCAGCGGTAGATGGACGGCCAGTGCGTACGAGCAGTACTTC.

The chain links TRBV4-2 to TRBJ2-7; 8 bases align to TRBD2. The germline gives CDR1 LGHNA, CDR2 YNFKEQ. V gave up 4 bases and J gave up 0 bases; unmatched junction bases: 5. The CDR3 totals 15 residues. CDR3 region: CASSRERGGSYEQYF. DNA for the CDR3: TGTGCCAGCAGCCGGGAACGGGGGGGCTCCTACGAGCAGTACTTC.

This clone was observed once. The rearrangement links TRBV18 to TRBJ2-5, with D tentatively TRBD2 (5 bases). CDR3 size: 14 residues. V was cut by 0 bases and J by 4 bases, with 9 bases left in between. The germline CDR1 and CDR2 sequences are KGHSH and LQKENI. The CDR3 here is CASSPPEVVETQYF. In DNA form, the CDR3 reads TGTGCCAGCTCACCACCGGAGGTAGTAGAGACCCAGTACTTC.